Following are 23 T cell receptor beta chains from one sample sequenced in a study of T-cell reconstitution after alpha-beta-depleted transplantation in children. As it was prepared, the TCRbeta library received unique molecular identifiers. In TCRdb, the PCR reads were re-called with MiXCR into one record per CDR3 protein. The sample shows 500,000 to 600,000 distinct CDR3 sequences, about 17% of them seen only once. Specimen: PBMCs from the stem cell graft donor, collected from the stem cell graft. The receptors were sampled from a human donor who donated a stem cell graft to a child with acute lymphoblastic leukemia.

The chain recombines TRBV7-9 with TRBJ2-7; D may be TRBD1 (5 bases). The CDR3 spans 15 residues. V shed 4 bases and J shed 1 base, with 14 bases lying between them. The germline V gene has CDR1 SEHNR and CDR2 FQNEAQ (reference sequence). The CDR3, as DNA: TGTGCCAGCAGCTCCCGGGCAGGGCCTTCCTACGAGCAGTACTTC. Translation gives CASSSRAGPSYEQYF. Full variable domain (missing parts from reference TRBV7-9 and TRBJ2-7): DTGVSQNPRHKITKRGQNVTFRCDPISEHNRLYWYRQTLGQGPEFLTYFQNEAQLEKSRLLSDRFSAERPKGSFSTLEIQRTEQGDSAMYLCASSSRAGPSYEQYFGPGTRLTVT.

This clonotype has a single count. The chain recombines TRBV7-9 with TRBJ2-1; 7 nucleotides align to TRBD2. CDR1 and CDR2 from the germline V gene are SEHNR and FQNEAQ (reference sequence). This CDR3 is built from 12 residues. V shed 2 bases and J 10 bases; nucleotides not matched to a gene: 2. The CDR3 loop reads CASSLSREEQFF. The CDR3 DNA reads TGTGCCAGCAGCTTATCGCGGGAGGAGCAGTTCTTC.

Only a few counts were recorded for this clonotype. This rearrangement joins TRBV7-9 to TRBJ1-1; D gene ambiguous. The CDR3 is 12 amino acids. Germline V lookup: CDR1 SEHNR, CDR2 FQNEAQ (reference sequence). With 3 bases removed from V and 7 bases from J, the gap between germline ends came to 9 bases. CDR3 residues: CASSFTTNEAFF. Written as DNA, the CDR3 is TGTGCCAGCAGCTTCACCACAAATGAAGCTTTCTTT.

The chain combines TRBV9 with TRBJ2-7; 9 nucleotides line up with TRBD2. CDR1 and CDR2 from the germline V gene are SGDLS and YYNGEE. V shed 3 bases, J shed 0 bases, and the junction held 4 bases outside the gene matches. The CDR3 extends over 15 amino acids. The CDR3 DNA reads TGTGCCAGCAGCGGCGGACTAGCGTTCTCCTACGAGCAGTACTTC. Protein product: CASSGGLAFSYEQYF.

In its sample, this clonotype was seen a few times. This rearrangement joins TRBV6-1 to TRBJ1-1; 10 nucleotides agree with TRBD1. J gave up 4 bases and V 5 bases, and 7 bases lay outside the gene matches. The CDR3 extends over 15 amino acids. Germline V CDR1 and CDR2: MNHNS, SASEGT. CDR3 in amino acids: CASSTPGTGVTEAFF. DNA of the CDR3: TGTGCCAGCAGTACACCCGGGACAGGGGTCACTGAAGCTTTCTTT.

In this sample, this clonotype turned up a few times. This rearrangement joins TRBV20-1 to TRBJ2-7, with TRBD1 identical over 9 bases. The ends lost 5 bases at V and 7 bases at J; junction bases unmatched: 15. In germline, CDR1 is DFQATT, CDR2 SNEGSKA (reference sequence). The CDR3 is 15 amino acids. As DNA, the CDR3 is TGCAGTGCTGATGACCGGGACAGGGTCCTAGGGGAGCAGTACTTC. Translated: CSADDRDRVLGEQYF.

V gene TRBV27 combines with J gene TRBJ2-2; unclear D gene. Germline CDR1 is MNHEY and CDR2 is SMNVEV (reference sequence). The CDR3 totals 14 residues. V was shortened by 3 bases and J by 5 bases, with 10 bases between the two germline ends. The chain's CDR3 is CASSFFGVTGELFF. CDR3 sequence (DNA): TGTGCCAGCAGTTTTTTTGGGGTGACCGGGGAGCTGTTTTTT.

The rearrangement uses TRBV20-1 and TRBJ2-1, with 14 bases aligning to TRBD2. CDR1 DFQATT and CDR2 SNEGSKA come from the germline V gene (reference sequence). CDR3 size: 17 residues. With 7 bases clipped from V and 3 bases from J, the junction kept 11 bases outside the gene matches. CDR3 bases: TGCAGTGGACTAGCGGGAGGGTCTCCGCAGATCTACAATGAGCAGTTCTTC. Translation: CSGLAGGSPQIYNEQFF.

This sequence joins TRBV24-1 and TRBJ2-5; D is possibly TRBD1 (5 bases). V lost 5 bases, J lost 4 bases, and 10 bases lay in between. Germline CDR1 KGHDR, CDR2 SFDVKD. The CDR3 runs 13 residues. CDR3 region: CATSVAGSETQYF. The CDR3 DNA follows: TGTGCCACCAGTGTGGCAGGGTCAGAGACCCAGTACTTC.

This clonotype has more than one count but fewer than ten. The rearrangement links TRBV6-5 to TRBJ1-5; perhaps TRBD1 as D (5 bases). CDR3 length: 14 amino acids. Per germline, CDR1 MNHEY and CDR2 SVGAGI. The ends were cut back, 1 base at V and 4 bases at J, with 8 bases in the middle. The CDR3 DNA sequence: TGTGCCAGCAGTTACTATGGGGGGAATCAGCCCCAGCATTTT. Its protein product is CASSYYGGNQPQHF.

The chain combines TRBV6-1 with TRBJ2-1, with 9 bases fitting TRBD2. Looked up from germline, CDR1 is MNHNS and CDR2 is SASEGT. Trimming removed 2 bases from V and 8 bases from J; junction bases left unmatched: 13. This CDR3 has 17 residues. The CDR3 DNA sequence: TGTGCCAGCAGTGAAATCCCTGGCGGGAGGGGTTTGGATGAGCAGTTCTTC. Translation gives CASSEIPGGRGLDEQFF.

V is TRBV12-3 or TRBV12-4 and J is TRBJ2-3, with 8 bases identical to TRBD1. The CDR3 has 15 residues. The V and J ends lost 5 bases and 5 bases, in that order; junction bases with no gene match: 9. The CDR3 bases are TGTGCCAGCAGTCCGACCCTGACAGGGGTAGATACGCAGTATTTT. It is translated as CASSPTLTGVDTQYF.

This clonotype was counted between two and nine times. This chain links TRBV20-1 with TRBJ1-3; D call uncertain. Germline V gives CDR1 DFQATT, CDR2 SNEGSKA (reference sequence). Trimming removed 6 bases at V and 0 bases at J, with 12 bases between. The CDR3 sequence is 14 residues long. CDR3: CSATPPNSGNTIYF. DNA for the CDR3: TGCAGTGCCACACCCCCAAACTCTGGAAACACCATATATTTT.

The chain employs TRBV5-1 and TRBJ2-7; 8 bases line up with TRBD2. Germline V gene data show CDR1 as SGHRS and CDR2 as YFSETQ. This CDR3 spans 16 amino acids. The V gene end was trimmed by 4 bases and the J gene end by 0 bases; junction bases not matched to a gene: 9. CDR3 region: CASSPTASGLSYEQYF. The CDR3 region has the DNA TGCGCCAGCAGCCCCACAGCTAGCGGGCTCTCCTACGAGCAGTACTTC.

V is TRBV11-2 and J is TRBJ2-7; no clear D gene. The ends were cut back, 2 bases at V and 3 bases at J, with 8 bases in the middle. This CDR3 region has 13 residues. Germline CDR1 SGHAT, CDR2 FQNNGV. CDR3 nucleotide sequence: TGTGCCAGCAGCTTAACGGAGCTCTACGAGCAGTACTTC. It encodes CASSLTELYEQYF.

This clonotype was seen more than once but under ten times. DNA for the CDR3: TGTGCCAGCTCGAGTATGGGGACTGGGGCCAACGTCCTGACTTTC. It translates to CASSSMGTGANVLTF. The chain combines TRBV6-1 with TRBJ2-6; no clear D. The CDR3 is made up of 15 amino acids. The germline V and J ends were trimmed by 8 bases and 2 bases, with 13 bases remaining between them. Germline V gene lookup returns CDR1 MNHNS and CDR2 SASEGT.

The sample holds a few counts of this clonotype. The chain has TRBV5-1 and TRBJ2-7; D not resolved. Germline CDR1 is SGHRS and CDR2 is YFSETQ. CDR3 size: 14 residues. Trimming shortened V by 0 bases and J by 4 bases, and 11 bases separated the two germline ends. The CDR3: CASSLEGRYYEQYF. CDR3 in DNA: TGCGCCAGCAGCTTGGAAGGACGGTATTACGAGCAGTACTTC.

Only a few counts were recorded for this clonotype. The CDR3 is CASNPSGDYNEQFF. CDR3 DNA sequence: TGTGCCAGCAACCCTAGCGGAGACTACAATGAGCAGTTCTTC. V gene TRBV11-2 combines with J gene TRBJ2-1, with 7 bases fitting TRBD2. The CDR3 spans 14 residues. Trimming at V came to 7 bases and at J to 3 bases, leaving 6 bases not matched to a gene. CDR1 is SGHAT, CDR2 FQNNGV, per germline.

This clonotype was detected only a few times. V usage is TRBV24-1 and J usage is TRBJ2-1; D possibly corresponds to TRBD2 (5 bases). Germline CDR1 and CDR2: KGHDR and SFDVKD. Trimming pared 3 bases from V and 3 bases from J, leaving 14 bases between. CDR3 size: 16 residues. CDR3 DNA: TGTGCCACCAGTGATCCGTTCGACGGGGACTACAATGAGCAGTTCTTC. Translating it yields CATSDPFDGDYNEQFF.

This clonotype was detected only a few times. This chain links TRBV19 with TRBJ1-5; D gene ambiguous. The V gene lost 5 bases and the J gene lost 2 bases, with 13 bases spanning the gap. Germline lookup yields CDR1 LNHDA and CDR2 SQIVND (reference sequence). The CDR3 has 15 residues. The CDR3 loop is CASSDSWMGNQPQHF. In DNA, the CDR3 is TGTGCCAGTAGTGACTCTTGGATGGGCAATCAGCCCCAGCATTTT.

This clonotype occurred a few times. The rearrangement links TRBV6-1 to TRBJ2-7, with 13 bases that match TRBD2. Germline V gene data show CDR1 as MNHNS and CDR2 as SASEGT. The CDR3 totals 16 residues. V gave up 5 bases and J gave up 3 bases; unmatched junction bases: 7. The CDR3 DNA reads TGTGCCAGCAGTCAACGGACTAGCGGGAGCTTCTACGAGCAGTACTTC. It is translated as CASSQRTSGSFYEQYF.

This clonotype was detected a few times. The chain employs TRBV5-1 and TRBJ2-2; D possibly uses TRBD1 or TRBD2 (6 bases each). This CDR3 has 16 residues. Germline assignment: CDR1 SGHRS and CDR2 YFSETQ. V was cut by 0 bases and J by 3 bases, with 12 bases left in between. The CDR3 spells CASSLGGTPHTGELFF. The CDR3 nucleotides are TGCGCCAGCAGCTTGGGCGGGACACCCCACACCGGGGAGCTGTTTTTT.

This clonotype has only a few counts. The gene calls are TRBV30 and TRBJ1-4; unclear D gene. Germline V gives CDR1 GTSNPN, CDR2 SVGIG (reference sequence). This CDR3 is 16 amino acids long. V lost 2 bases and J 8 bases, leaving 21 bases between the germline ends. The CDR3 protein is CAWSPQPAPRKEKLFF. In DNA, the CDR3 is TGTGCCTGGAGTCCCCAGCCCGCACCAAGGAAGGAAAAACTGTTTTTT.